The TCR beta chain described here comes from a study of cytomegalovirus exposure and HLA in healthy donors listed by TCRdb under 2017. Context from the whole study: According to an earlier analysis of several hundred of the donors, about 179 million T cells yielded 100 million or so unique TCR beta sequences and 276 Gb of sequence data. HLA typing included class I and class II loci at four-digit resolution. The study aimed to test whether signatures of past pathogen exposure could be identified by cataloging public T cell receptors. To decide whether each TCR beta V gene segment behaved as functional or pseudogenic, an earlier analysis of some 580 of the donors relied on high-throughput TCR beta sequencing. To predict cytomegalovirus infection status, the study combined high-throughput TCR immunosequencing, statistical association of individual TCRs with disease status, and machine learning. A later analysis re-analyzed previously published TCR beta repertoires from 600 to 850 donors and added high-resolution HLA genotyping to study TCR occurrence patterns. Genome-wide SNP genotypes for about 65% of the roughly 670 donors were used in a later genetic analysis, which treated that subset as a discovery cohort. In addition to the first cohort of 500 to 850 subjects, a separate validation cohort of 120 different subjects was used. All discovery cohort repertoires had been generated on a single sequencing platform. Roughly 300 gigabases of sequencing data and 70 million to 100 million unique TCR sequences were included in an early release covering around 600 HLA-typed donors. Rather than using new phenotypic data, the later analysis identified candidate immune exposures from TCR beta sequences and from how often those sequences occurred across donors. Of the roughly 400 genotyped donors, around 81% fell in the genetic ancestry cluster associated with self-reported Caucasian donors. Typing coverage differed by locus: A, B, C, DRB1 and DQB1 were typed in about 629-640 donors, DQA1 in roughly 510, DPA1 in around 580, and DPB1 in approximately 450. Among a few hundred genotyped donors of the cohort, an average of about 240,000 unique TCR beta nucleotide sequences were sequenced per donor, about a sixth of them non-productive. Donor age, sex, ethnicity and CMV serostatus were collected together with the repertoire data. Roughly 5 DR-DQ haplotypes were treated as single units for association and clustering because of strong linkage in the cohort. The T cell repertoires of roughly 660 subjects were profiled by immunosequencing and related to cytomegalovirus serostatus.

Beyond this particular receptor, the publication reports: According to a later analysis, parvovirus B19, influenza, CMV and Epstein-Barr virus appeared linked to several top co-occurrence clusters. In an earlier analysis of roughly 560 of the donors, most TCR beta V segments were observed in productive rearrangements about 87% or about 30% of the time, broadly matching IMGT annotations. Correlated functional status among segregating V segments might be attributable to linkage disequilibrium, but an unknown experimental factor could not be ruled out. V-gene and J-gene trimming of TCR beta chains was associated with a missense DCLRE1C variant in a later genetic analysis, and the association was replicated in an independent cohort. When HLA alleles, especially DR and DQ, strongly co-occurred, attributing TCR associations to individual alleles was difficult. A later analysis associated 16,951 TCR beta sequences with specific HLA alleles at a false discovery rate of 0.05. CMV serostatus was the only immune exposure information available for the cohort. Three of the identified cytomegalovirus-associated TCR beta chains were confirmed in vitro to be specific for cytomegalovirus antigens. In a later analysis, HLA-associated TCR beta chains showed more clonal expansion and lower generation probabilities than non-associated chains that were equally common. A cluster of highly shared sequence variants was judged likely to be a technical artifact of the sequencing pipeline. The study gave a list of 150 to 200 TCR beta chains associated with cytomegalovirus. While some public TCRs were present in many individuals, most TCR sequences turned up only very rarely across donors. Sequencing depth was assumed to be roughly uniform across donors in the presence/absence analyses, though that assumption may not hold. Because HLA typing was missing for some donors at each locus, association tests included only the typed subset. A later analysis found that TCR association rates varied across HLA loci, with DRB1 alleles showing the most associated TCRs and HLA-C alleles the fewest. Because counts were too low, roughly 17 rarely observed V segments, including chromosome 9 orphons, were left out of the earlier analysis of roughly 600 of the donors. The classifier was reported to diagnose cytomegalovirus status with high specificity and sensitivity in both the original cohort and the validation cohort. A later genetic analysis reported fewer N-insertions in productive TCRs among donors in an Asian-associated ancestry cluster than the roughly 620-donor mean. The authors suggested that the approach could potentially be generalized to other disease states and immunological phenotypes. Most CMV-associated TCR beta chains appeared to be HLA-restricted in a later analysis, and the HLA associations seemed to be driven largely by CMV exposure. This cohort had only TCR beta chains sequenced, and the lack of alpha or paired-chain data limited which features could be detected. Some IMGT-functional V segments, including TRBV6-2 and TRBV6-3, could not be distinguished by the 87-base-pair reads and were therefore excluded. A further reported finding was that TCR beta sequences accurately predicted the HLA-A and HLA-B alleles for most subjects in the first cohort.

The method was the immunoSEQ multiplex PCR assay. For the multiplex PCR, a mixture combining 60 forward primers for TCR Vbeta segments and 13 reverse primers for TCR Jbeta segments was used. The CDR3 region of rearranged TCR beta genes was amplified from genomic DNA with a multiplex PCR assay. On the Illumina HiSeq System, the amplified TCR beta libraries were sequenced as 87-base-pair reads. Regarding the original processing steps: A later analysis counted tens of millions of unique TCR beta chains across the 670 or so repertoires, and some 11 million of these chains were shared by at least two donors. Raw reads were error-corrected and collapsed into unique sequences with a nearest-neighbor algorithm that merged closely related sequences to remove PCR and sequencing errors. Alignment of CDR3 sequences to IMGT reference sequences was used to assign V, D and J gene segments. Each retained sequence needed at least a six-nucleotide match to both a V gene segment and a J gene segment. Rearrangements were called productive when the CDR3 lacked stop codons and stayed in frame with V and J; all others were non-productive. Following IMGT convention, CDR3 was defined as the stretch from the second conserved V-encoded cysteine to the conserved J-encoded phenylalanine. The earlier analysis of more than 450 of the donors excluded sequences that lacked an unambiguous match to a single V gene segment. An earlier analysis of almost 600 of the donors classified V segments as functional when productive rearrangements were above 56.7% and as segregating when the standard deviation between donors was above 5%. To diagnose cytomegalovirus status from the catalog of TCR beta chain sequences, a statistical classification framework was built. A later analysis assigned V and J genes by comparing TCR nucleotide sequences with IMGT/GENE-DB human TR gene sequences. Using the TCRdist pipeline, a later analysis assigned CDR3 sequences along with most-parsimonious VDJ recombination scenarios. In a later analysis, each TCR beta chain was defined by its CDR3 amino acid sequence together with its V-gene family, and reads lacking a unique V-gene family were excluded. To address suspected cross-contamination and a sequencing artifact, a later analysis removed over 500 highly shared, low-generation-probability nucleotide sequences. In a later analysis, a clonal expansion index was calculated for each public chain from normalized within-repertoire ranks of inferred template counts. A later analysis computed generation probabilities with a VDJ recombination model fitted to out-of-frame rearrangements, and checked the results against IGoR. A later analysis scored TCR-TCR, TCR-HLA and TCR-CMV co-occurrence with hypergeometric tests, applying a repertoire-size bias correction to TCR pairs. To estimate false discovery rates, a later analysis permuted the HLA or CMV assignments 20 times. In a later analysis, co-occurring TCRs were grouped with DBSCAN, and TCRdist sequence similarity was added when clustering was performed within HLA-allele-positive subsets. For co-occurrence clustering, repertoires with fewer than 30,000 or more than 120,000 public chains were excluded, along with a handful of repertoires with anomalous nucleotide sharing. Sourced from immuneACCESS, this table was stored by TCRdb with only in-frame sequences that have V and J called. A share of the clones is absent; for the studies checked, an unresolved V gene accounts for under half, and the remainder has no known explanation. V and J calls and clone size come straight from that table; D and trimming were deduced from the DNA. The sample table contains roughly 150,000 clones; only one count was recorded for approximately 80% of them. The ten largest clones take up around an eighth of the sample.

V and J are trimmed by 7 bases and 2 bases, and the gene matches miss 10 bases of the junction. Via the germline V gene (reference sequence), CDR1 is SEHNR and CDR2 FQNEAQ. Its CDR3 holds 16 amino acids, cysteine through phenylalanine. The sequence is cut down to CDR3 DNA, 48 bases in frame from base 1. The cohort comprised around 700 healthy bone marrow donors. At the time of sampling, all cohort members were nominally healthy, though unrecorded immune exposures were likely present. The donor was CMV seronegative and was included in the group of 352 seronegative cohort members. A peripheral blood sample was collected from each donor, and TCR beta sequencing was performed on peripheral blood mononuclear cells. Genomic DNA extraction from the blood cell samples was performed with the Qiagen DNeasy Blood Extraction Kit. In regard to this clone: Its antigen is still unknown. Nothing much larger sits one base from this clone, and base qualities are not available.

This TCR was recovered from a woman aged 40 to 49 in good health and CMV-seronegative. The sample consisted of PBMCs. Recombination linked TRBV7-9 to TRBJ2-3; TRBD2 agrees with 9 junctional bases. The bases are TGTGCCAGCACCATCGGGGTAGCGGGAGTCACAGATACGCAGTATTTT. Its protein reads: CASTIGVAGVTDTQYF.